This T cell receptor beta chain was retrieved from a study of response to subunit inactivated influenza vaccine. MiXCR, run by TCRdb on the RT-PCR reads, gives a single entry per CDR3 protein. The profile shows 650,000 or so distinct CDR3 sequences, 14% of them singletons. The CDR3 loop spans 11 amino acids. The V end lost 7 bases, the J end lost 6 bases, and 9 bases lay between the germline ends. Germline CDR1 and CDR2: SGHRS and YFSETQ. The clonotype was recovered from a man between 50 and 59 years old who received an inactivated influenza vaccine. The chain couples TRBV5-1 to TRBJ2-3; D ambiguous. Sequencing was performed on PBMCs from blood, taken 14 to 15 days before vaccination. CDR3 protein: CASANSDTQYF. The CDR3 nucleotides are TGCGCCAGCGCCAATTCGGATACGCAGTATTTT.